This TCR beta chain was captured in a study of shared clonotypes between healthy human individuals (dated by TCRdb to the early 2020s). Regarding the complete study: The cohort comprised a couple of women and a few men aged 18 to 49 years. Each donor's leukapheresis produced roughly between roughly 0.94 and 9.5 billion PBMCs. To estimate repertoire size and how much clonotype sharing occurs between individuals, the study deeply sequenced the blood TCR repertoires of several healthy adults. For each donor, CD4 naive and CD4 memory were each run on three plates, CD8 naive on two plates, and CD8 memory on one plate. To increase sequencing depth and limit assay-specific biases, TCR repertoire library preparation and sequencing were carried out by different laboratories using diverse techniques. Study-wide findings and limitations: When four donors were compared, the shared fraction of clonotypes was about 5% for naive CD4, less than 4% for naive CD8, about 2.4% for memory CD4, and around 0.4% for memory CD8. Because the study included a small number of donors, the genetic and exposure-history diversity represented was limited. Even with the large sequencing depth, rarefaction of the sorted-subset datasets indicated that sequencing was incomplete. Sampling was restricted to blood, and TCR repertoires in tissue are likely to differ from TCR repertoires in blood. Compared with non-shared clonotypes, the clonotypes found in all four sorted-subset donors had higher generation probabilities. Pairwise subsampling indicated that sequencing depth was expected to affect the degree of clonotype sharing among donors. Estimated clonotype richness was generally larger for naive than for memory subsets.

The donors were healthy, HIV-negative adults with no recently reported acute infections or vaccinations. Only Caucasian adults living in Nashville, Tennessee, USA were represented among the donors. Magnetic negative selection was used to enrich CD4+ T cells, after which naive cells were positively selected on CD45RA and the negative fraction became the memory subset. Blood was obtained by leukapheresis, after which PBMCs were separated by Ficoll-Histopaque density gradient centrifugation and cryopreserved in liquid nitrogen vapor phase. Analytical flow cytometry was used to check the purity and quantity of each magnetically sorted T cell population. Each sorted fraction had its genomic DNA isolated and then quantified by UV absorbance on a Nanodrop 2000c. V and J lose 3 bases and 3 bases, and a span of 11 bases separates them. From its cysteine to its phenylalanine, the CDR3 spans 14 amino acids. Only the CDR3 DNA is retained, 42 bases long and in frame from the first base. Based on the germline V gene, the CDR1 and CDR2 sequences are SGHTA and FQGTGA.

Using the deep immunoSEQ assay, TCR CDR3 regions were amplified from genomic DNA by multiplex PCR. Genomic DNA extracted from each cell subset was distributed evenly over all wells of several immunoSEQ 96-well plates, and each plate served as one replicate. Each replicate PCR for sorted subsets received roughly 0.2 ug genomic DNA, equal to around 32,000 T cell genomes. The purified libraries were quantified using a Qubit 3.0 fluorometer, sized with a Bioanalyzer 2100, and then quantified again using the KAPA Library Quantification kit. Each immunoSEQ 96-well plate was sequenced on its own single-read 150-cycle Illumina NextSeq 550 flow cell. In the source study's methods: Because the immunoSEQ output included only junctional sequences and no quality scores, the filtering could not be the same as the filtering used for full-length reads. To assign V/J genes and CDR3, sequences were annotated against IMGT germline references using PyIR, a Python wrapper for IgBLAST v1.9. Reads were removed for weak V/J assignments (E-value above 1e-6), missing CDR3, stop codons, out-of-frame junctions, or ambiguous translated residues. V3J clonotypes were defined as sequences sharing an identical inferred V gene, J gene, and CDR3 amino acid sequence. The percentage overlap between two repertoires was calculated by dividing the number of shared unique clonotypes by the size of the smaller repertoire. Three approaches were used to assess repertoire richness: RTK rarefaction, the Chao1 estimator, and Recon v2.1 estimates of unobserved clonotypes. For all TCRbeta clonotypes obtained by the gDNA method from several donors, generation probabilities were computed with OLGA. TCRdb's version of the immuneACCESS table is confined to in-frame rearrangements and falls short of the full clone set. An unresolved V gene accounts for under half of the shortfall where checked; the remainder is of unknown origin. Clonal size and the V and J genes are those of that table, whereas D and trimming came from the DNA. Counted in this sample were fewer than 3 million clones; 80% to 95% of them appeared once. The ten top clones hold about 0.36% of the sample.

Of note for this clone: Its antigen is unknown. One base away there is no much larger clone; base qualities are not given.

The receptor chain draws on TRBV7-3 and TRBJ1-1; no D segment can be confidently identified. This TCR derives from a young man in good health. Some clones in this sample may be carry-over from other donors' samples. The sample was naive CD4+ T cells from PBMCs. This specimen's cell subset or site label, per the study, means: CD45RA+ positively selected. The sequence in DNA is TGTGCCAGCAGCTTTCTGGGCAAGGACACTGAAGCTTTCTTT. This codes for CASSFLGKDTEAFF. The full variable domain, with segments outside the CDR3 supplied by the reference TRBV7-3 and TRBJ1-1 proteins, appears as GAGVSQTPSNKVTEKGKYVELRCDPISGHTALYWYRQSLGQGPEFLIYFQGTGAADDSGLPNDRFFAVRPEGSVSTLKIQRTERGDSAVYLCASSFLGKDTEAFFGQGTRLTVV.